This T cell receptor (beta chain) was captured in a study of STAT5B mutations in CD4+ large granular lymphocyte leukemia. Study-wide results and caveats: Data were not HLA-matched across samples.

This clone was seen only a few times. Its antigen remains unknown. This CDR3 is 14 amino acids long. Looked up from germline, CDR1 is SEHNR and CDR2 is FQNEAQ (reference sequence). V was clipped by 3 bases and J by 4 bases; unmatched bases: 2. In the authors' workflow: A productive frequency of 2.59 x 10-5 was the lowest detectable. Using immunoSEQ multiplex PCR, the repertoire was profiled, and TCRdb retains in-frame clones only, with some absent. For V, J and clone size, that table is used; D and trimming come from the DNA. The table includes 20,000 to 25,000 clones, roughly 83% detected once. The chain is built from TRBV7-9 and TRBJ2-3, with TRBD2 matching 9 bases. The sequenced material came from CD4+ T cells from blood buffy coats. The origin of this receptor is a human donor in good health. The CDR3, as DNA: TGTGCCAGCAGCTTCATAGCGGGAGCAGATACGCAGTATTTT. It codes for CASSFIAGADTQYF.